This T cell receptor (beta chain) was identified during a study of human T cells and chemical hapten exposure. In this sample, this clonotype turned up many times. Antigen specificity is unknown. Study-level results: Expanded TCR counts at PT1 went up together with patch test score, a positive correlation.

Sample time point: patch test 2, 6 weeks after DPC sensitization. The treatment is: therapeutic diphenylcyclopropenone sensitization with weekly scalp DPC. MiXCR, applied by TCRdb to the RACE reads, yields one record per CDR3 protein. The data contain over 35,000 distinct CDR3 sequences, about 9.8% of them singletons. From germline, CDR1 is DFQATT and CDR2 SNEGSKA (reference sequence). V lost 5 bases to trimming and J lost 0 bases; unmatched junction nucleotides: 9. The length of the CDR3 is 15 residues. V gene TRBV20-1 combines with J gene TRBJ2-5, with 7 bases that match TRBD2. The specimen was whole blood, collected in connection with sensitization to the hapten diphenylcyclopropenone (DPC). The source of this sequence is a woman in her thirties or forties with alopecia areata. Some clones in this sample may be carry-over from other donors' samples. The CDR3 DNA follows: TGCAGTGCTCCCCCGGGTAGCGGGTACCAAGAGACCCAGTACTTC. Protein sequence: CSAPPGSGYQETQYF.